A selection of T cell receptor beta chains follows, all from one sample in a study of cytomegalovirus exposure and HLA in healthy donors. Sequenced by immunoSEQ multiplex PCR; TCRdb stores in-frame clones only, minus some. The sample yields 95,000 to 150,000 clones, about three quarters seen once. Sequencing used PBMCs. These receptors all stem from a woman in her thirties or forties in good health and CMV-seropositive. CDR3s include the opening cysteine and the closing phenylalanine or tryptophan. D genes are given only for firm matches. Expanded clones are given a class, and other clones once, few, many or no size at all.

CDR3,DNA,D,V,size,J
CASTSFAGEKLFF,TGTGCCAGCACTTCCTTCGCCGGGGAAAAACTGTTTTTT,-,TRBV2,few,TRBJ1-4
CASTLQGVNTEAFF,TGTGCCAGCACTCTACAGGGAGTGAACACTGAAGCTTTCTTT,-,TRBV2,-,TRBJ1-1
CASSVTGTIVYEQYF,TGTGCCAGTAGTGTCACCGGGACAATCGTCTACGAGCAGTACTTC,-,TRBV19,-,TRBJ2-7
CASTLAPTANYGYTF,TGTGCCAGCACTCTCGCTCCCACGGCTAACTATGGCTACACCTTC,-,TRBV11-2,-,TRBJ1-2
CASTPRATGGNSPLHF,TGTGCCAGCACCCCCAGGGCCACAGGGGGGAATTCACCCCTCCACTTT,TRBD1,TRBV2,-,TRBJ1-6
CASSQSLNRGSGYTF,TGTGCCAGCAGTCAATCCCTGAACAGGGGTAGTGGCTACACCTTC,TRBD1,TRBV2,-,TRBJ1-2
CASSLEAQDYEQYF,TGCGCCAGCAGCTTGGAGGCACAGGATTACGAGCAGTACTTC,-,TRBV5-1,-,TRBJ2-7
CASCPGSSTDTQYF,TGTGCCAGCTGCCCGGGTTCTAGCACAGATACGCAGTATTTT,-,TRBV7-2,-,TRBJ2-3
CASSVESGTEAFF,TGTGCCAGCAGCGTAGAGTCCGGCACTGAAGCTTTCTTT,-,TRBV9,-,TRBJ1-1
CSVEDRGEQYF,TGCAGCGTTGAAGACAGGGGGGAGCAGTACTTC,TRBD1,TRBV29-1,-,TRBJ2-7
CASSTSSTDTQYF,TGCGCCAGCAGCACTTCCAGCACAGATACGCAGTATTTT,-,TRBV5-1,-,TRBJ2-3
CASSVASSYEQYF,TGCGCCAGCAGCGTAGCTAGCTCCTACGAGCAGTACTTC,-,TRBV5-1,-,TRBJ2-7
CASSQVLGGGRRNEQFF,TGTGCCAGCAGCCAAGTTTTGGGCGGGGGGCGGAGAAATGAGCAGTTCTTC,TRBD2,TRBV14,-,TRBJ2-1
CASSYSTTGKYYGYTF,TGTGCCAGCAGTTACTCGACCACAGGAAAATACTATGGCTACACCTTC,-,TRBV6-5,-,TRBJ1-2
CASSPFTDTQYF,TGTGCCAGCAGCCCTTTCACAGATACGCAGTATTTT,-,TRBV14,-,TRBJ2-3
CASSPRGSETQYF,TGCGCCAGCAGCCCTAGGGGGTCGGAGACCCAGTACTTC,-,TRBV5-1,-,TRBJ2-5
CASSFGGGPLEQYF,TGTGCCAGCAGCTTTGGGGGAGGGCCGCTCGAGCAGTACTTC,TRBD2,TRBV11-2,-,TRBJ2-7
CASSLEQLYNEQFF,TGCGCCAGCAGCTTGGAACAGCTCTACAATGAGCAGTTCTTC,-,TRBV5-1,-,TRBJ2-1
CASDRGNEQFF,TGTGCCAGTGACAGGGGCAACGAGCAGTTCTTC,TRBD1,TRBV5-6,few,TRBJ2-1
CASSLGQGRDTEAFF,TGCGCCAGCAGCTTGGGACAGGGGCGGGACACTGAAGCTTTCTTT,TRBD1,TRBV5-1,-,TRBJ1-1
CAISSTELAGGPLSTDTQYF,TGTGCCATCAGTTCGACGGAGCTAGCGGGGGGACCTTTAAGCACAGATACGCAGTATTTT,TRBD2,TRBV10-3,-,TRBJ2-3
CASRTADLSNQPQHF,TGTGCCAGTAGGACAGCCGATCTTAGCAATCAGCCCCAGCATTTT,-,TRBV6-7,once,TRBJ1-5
CASSPGSAGGETQYF,TGTGCCAGCTCCCCCGGGTCGGCGGGGGGAGAGACCCAGTACTTC,TRBD2,TRBV18,few,TRBJ2-5
CATSRALNSPLHF,TGTGCCACCAGCAGAGCCCTGAATTCACCCCTCCACTTT,-,TRBV15,-,TRBJ1-6
CASSVTGGINQPQHF,TGTGCCAGCAGCGTAACAGGCGGGATCAATCAGCCCCAGCATTTT,-,TRBV9,-,TRBJ1-5
CASSVGPSGTNEKLFF,TGTGCCAGCAGCGTTGGCCCGTCGGGAACTAATGAAAAACTGTTTTTT,-,TRBV9,-,TRBJ1-4
CSFENGLRGVGAFF,TGCAGCTTCGAGAATGGGCTCCGGGGGGTGGGCGCTTTCTTT,-,TRBV29-1,once,TRBJ1-1
CASGLTRDTEAFF,TGTGCTAGTGGTTTGACCAGGGACACTGAAGCTTTCTTT,-,TRBV12-5,-,TRBJ1-1
CASPAGRGPYNEQFF,TGTGCCAGCCCCGCCGGGCGGGGGCCCTACAATGAGCAGTTCTTC,-,TRBV2,few,TRBJ2-1
CASSLSIAGENNEQFF,TGTGCCAGCAGCTTGAGTATAGCGGGGGAAAACAATGAGCAGTTCTTC,TRBD2,TRBV7-8,-,TRBJ2-1
CASSYRTGNEAFF,TGTGCCAGCAGTTACCGGACAGGGAATGAAGCTTTCTTT,TRBD1,TRBV6-6,few,TRBJ1-1
CASSPGGRYNEQFF,TGTGCCAGCAGCCCAGGGGGACGCTACAATGAGCAGTTCTTC,TRBD1,TRBV7-9,-,TRBJ2-1
CASSPTGNTIYF,TGCGCCAGCAGCCCTACGGGAAACACCATATATTTT,-,TRBV4-1,-,TRBJ1-3
CASSSGTGGDVWTEAFF,TGTGCCAGCAGCTCTGGGACAGGGGGCGACGTGTGGACTGAAGCTTTCTTT,TRBD1,TRBV11-1,-,TRBJ1-1
CASSRGGSGYEQYF,TGTGCCAGCAGCCGGGGGGGATCCGGGTACGAGCAGTACTTC,TRBD2,TRBV13,-,TRBJ2-7
CASSLASLSTGELFF,TGTGCCAGCAGCTTAGCATCTCTCTCCACCGGGGAGCTGTTTTTT,-,TRBV7-2,-,TRBJ2-2
CASSSQGQMNTEAFF,TGTGCCAGCAGTTCACAGGGACAGATGAACACTGAAGCTTTCTTT,TRBD1,TRBV2,-,TRBJ1-1
CASSLFASGGYEQYF,TGTGCCAGCAGCTTGTTCGCTAGCGGGGGCTACGAGCAGTACTTC,TRBD2,TRBV5-4,-,TRBJ2-7
CASSQQGDTGELFF,TGTGCCAGCTCACAACAGGGGGACACCGGGGAGCTGTTTTTT,TRBD1,TRBV18,-,TRBJ2-2
CASSFNLAGHEQYF,TGTGCCAGCAGCTTTAACCTAGCCGGACACGAGCAGTACTTC,-,TRBV13,-,TRBJ2-7
CASSQEWGLAGSTDTQYF,TGCGCCAGCAGCCAAGAATGGGGGCTAGCGGGCTCCACAGATACGCAGTATTTT,TRBD2,TRBV4-1,-,TRBJ2-3
CASSLAKLQGWGYEQYF,TGTGCCAGCAGCTTAGCCAAACTGCAGGGCTGGGGTTACGAGCAGTACTTC,-,TRBV11-2,-,TRBJ2-7